One sample yielded the 20 T cell receptor beta chains listed below, sequenced in a study of blood T cell repertoires in COVID-19 (dated by TCRdb to 2018 to 2021). The library was made by the immunoSEQ multiplex PCR assay. The table was pulled from immuneACCESS by TCRdb, which kept in-frame rearrangements only. Such tables lose some clones; where checked, under half of the loss comes from unresolved V genes, and the rest has no known cause. The sample yields a few hundred thousand clones; around 84% were counted once. The ten largest clones represent less than 8% of the sample. The specimen sequenced was PBMCs or T cells enriched from blood (not recorded which). These receptors came from a woman between 40 and 50 years old with acute COVID-19.

The chain has TRBV6-2 or TRBV6-3 and TRBJ2-3; 12 positions match TRBD2. V was clipped by 4 bases and J by 3 bases; unmatched bases: 14. CDR1 is MNHEY, CDR2 SVGEGT, per germline. The CDR3 sequence is 19 residues long. In DNA, the CDR3 is TGTGCCAGCAGTTTCCCGAGCCCGCGACTAGCGGGAGATACAGATACGCAGTATTTT. It encodes CASSFPSPRLAGDTDTQYF.

The J gene is TRBJ1-6, the V gene TRBV28, with D possibly TRBD1 on 5 matching bases. CDR1 is MDHEN and CDR2 is SYDVKM in the germline V gene. The germline V and J ends were trimmed by 3 bases and 5 bases, with 20 bases remaining between them. The CDR3 loop spans 18 amino acids. This CDR3 is CASSFENGRWGDNSPLHF. The CDR3 bases are TGTGCCAGCAGTTTCGAGAATGGCAGATGGGGCGATAATTCACCCCTCCACTTT. The full variable domain, in which reference TRBV28 and TRBJ1-6 provide the parts outside the CDR3, is DVKVTQSSRYLVKRTGEKVFLECVQDMDHENMFWYRQDPGLGLRLIYFSYDVKMKEKGDIPEGYSVSREKKERFSLILESASTNQTSMYLCASSFENGRWGDNSPLHFGNGTRLTVT.

This chain joins TRBV6-1 and TRBJ1-3; TRBD1 might be the D (5 bases). Germline loops: CDR1 MNHNS, CDR2 SASEGT. The V gene lost 2 bases and the J gene lost 2 bases, with 10 bases spanning the gap. The CDR3 is 15 residues long. The CDR3 DNA reads as TGTGCCAGCAGTGAAAGGGGAAACCCTGGAAACACCATATATTTT. Amino acids: CASSERGNPGNTIYF.

V usage is TRBV7-8 and J usage is TRBJ1-4; no reliable D call. The CDR3 has 15 amino acids. Trimming removed 4 bases from V and 7 bases from J, with 16 bases in between. The germline V gene encodes CDR1 SGHVS and CDR2 FQNEAQ. The CDR3 spells CASSSFGLEGEKLFF. CDR3 bases: TGTGCCAGCAGCTCTTTTGGACTCGAGGGTGAAAAACTGTTTTTT.

This chain joins TRBV7-8 and TRBJ1-1; D gene unclear. The length of the CDR3 is 15 residues. Germline-derived CDR1 and CDR2 are SGHVS and FQNEAQ. The V and J ends lost 1 base and 0 bases respectively, with 9 bases between them. DNA for the CDR3: TGTGCCAGCAGCTTAGATGTCAGAATGAACACTGAAGCTTTCTTT. This sequence encodes CASSLDVRMNTEAFF.

The rearrangement links TRBV9 to TRBJ1-6; 7 positions match TRBD1. J gave up 5 bases and V 3 bases, and 2 bases lay outside the gene matches. This CDR3 has 14 amino acids. Germline V CDR1 and CDR2: SGDLS, YYNGEE. The CDR3 DNA reads TGTGCCAGCAGCGAGACAGGGCATAATTCACCCCTCCACTTT. Translating gives CASSETGHNSPLHF.

The chain carries TRBV19 and TRBJ2-1, with TRBD2 matching over 10 bases. Trimming removed 6 bases from V and 8 bases from J; junction bases left unmatched: 10. Germline CDR1 is LNHDA and CDR2 is SQIVND (reference sequence). CDR3 size: 15 residues. CDR3 protein: CASRLAGTKSYEQFF. CDR3 bases: TGTGCCAGTAGACTAGCGGGGACAAAAAGTTATGAGCAGTTCTTC.

V and J are TRBV13 and TRBJ1-3; TRBD1 aligns across 7 bases. V gave up 1 base and J gave up 3 bases; unmatched junction bases: 6. The CDR3 is made up of 16 amino acids. Looked up from germline, CDR1 is PRHDT and CDR2 is FYEKMQ (reference sequence). In DNA form, the CDR3 reads TGTGCCAGCAGCTTAGAGAAGGGGGCCATTGGAAACACCATATATTTT. This translates into CASSLEKGAIGNTIYF.

The rearrangement joins TRBV5-1 to TRBJ1-6; 7 nucleotides line up with TRBD1. With 7 bases clipped from V and 8 bases from J, the junction kept 12 bases outside the gene matches. The CDR3 length is 15 residues. Germline lookup yields CDR1 SGHRS and CDR2 YFSETQ. The CDR3, as DNA: TGCGCCAGCTCAGCTTGGATCCAGGGGGATTCACCCCTCCACTTT. This gives the protein CASSAWIQGDSPLHF.

The chain employs TRBV28 and TRBJ1-3, with D perhaps TRBD1 (6 bases). Per the germline V gene, CDR1 is MDHEN and CDR2 is SYDVKM. V was cut by 5 bases and J by 9 bases, with 23 bases left in between. The length of the CDR3 is 16 residues. In DNA, the CDR3 is TGTGCCAGCAGTCCCCTAGGACAGCTCTCTGTGGGCACCATATATTTT. Translation gives CASSPLGQLSVGTIYF.

The chain combines TRBV5-1 with TRBJ1-5, with a tentative D call TRBD1 (6 bases). Germline CDR1 is SGHRS and CDR2 is YFSETQ. The CDR3 is 15 residues long. V was shortened by 0 bases and J by 4 bases, with 11 bases between the two germline ends. CDR3 region: CASSLEPGQNQPQHF. The CDR3 DNA reads TGCGCCAGCAGCTTGGAACCGGGACAAAATCAGCCCCAGCATTTT. The variable domain in full, with the rest retrieved from reference TRBV5-1 and TRBJ1-5, is KAGVTQTPRYLIKTRGQQVTLSCSPISGHRSVSWYQQTPGQGLQFLFEYFSETQRNKGNFPGRFSGRQFSNSRSEMNVSTLELGDSALYLCASSLEPGQNQPQHFGDGTRLSIL.

The chain has TRBV5-4 and TRBJ2-3; 10 bases match TRBD1. CDR3 length equals 15 residues. From germline, CDR1 is SGHNT and CDR2 YYREEE (reference sequence). V shed 2 bases and J 3 bases; nucleotides not matched to a gene: 3. CDR3 loop: CASSLPGQGTDTQYF. CDR3 in DNA: TGTGCCAGCAGCTTACCGGGACAGGGGACAGATACGCAGTATTTT.

The V call is TRBV11-1, the J call TRBJ1-1; 8 bases are a match to TRBD1. CDR1 and CDR2 from the germline V gene are SGHAT and FQDESV (reference sequence). The CDR3 sequence is 14 residues long. V trimming: 0 bases; J trimming: 5 bases; junction bases outside the gene matches: 2. CDR3 coding DNA: TGTGCCAGCAGCTTAGCGCGGACAGGGACTGAAGCTTTCTTT. Its translation: CASSLARTGTEAFF. The variable domain in full, with the rest retrieved from reference TRBV11-1 and TRBJ1-1, is EAEVAQSPRYKITEKSQAVAFWCDPISGHATLYWYRQILGQGPELLVQFQDESVVDDSQLPKDRFSAERLKGVDSTLKIQPAELGDSAMYLCASSLARTGTEAFFGQGTRLTVV.

J is TRBJ1-6 and V is TRBV28; D is uncertain. This CDR3 region has 15 residues. V lost 11 bases and J lost 6, with 20 bases in between. CDR1 and CDR2 from the germline V gene are MDHEN and SYDVKM. CDR3: CAVIRGNRANSPLHF. DNA of the CDR3: TGTGCCGTTATACGAGGGAATCGGGCTAATTCACCCCTCCACTTT.

A word on this clone: Other DNA sequences within the sample encode an identical CDR3. CDR3 amino acids: CASSIRETQYF. CDR3 coding DNA: TGTGCCAGTAGTATACGGGAGACCCAGTACTTC. The genes are TRBV19 and TRBJ2-5, with D unclear. The CDR3 has 11 amino acids. Germline CDR1 and CDR2: LNHDA and SQIVND (reference sequence). V was shortened by 2 bases and J by 5 bases, with 3 bases between the two germline ends.

V and J are TRBV19 and TRBJ2-1; 8 positions match TRBD2. V shed 2 bases and J 5 bases; nucleotides not matched to a gene: 5. Germline values: CDR1 LNHDA, CDR2 SQIVND (reference sequence). The CDR3 length is 15 residues. In DNA form, the CDR3 reads TGTGCCAGTAGTATATATAAGCGGGGGAACAATGAGCAGTTCTTC. This codes for CASSIYKRGNNEQFF. The complete variable domain, with remaining parts taken from reference TRBV19 and TRBJ2-1, reads DGGITQSPKYLFRKEGQNVTLSCEQNLNHDAMYWYRQDPGQGLRLIYYSQIVNDFQKGDIAEGYSVSREKKESFPLTVTSAQKNPTAFYLCASSIYKRGNNEQFFGPGTRLTVL.

This clone was seen a single time. The V call is TRBV7-6, the J call TRBJ1-1, with 7 bases that match TRBD1. The CDR3 runs to 13 residues. J lost 7 bases, V lost 1 base, and 3 bases had no gene match. Per the germline V gene, CDR1 is SGHVS and CDR2 is FNYEAQ. The CDR3 region is CASSLGQGIEAFF. The CDR3 DNA reads TGTGCCAGCAGCTTAGGACAGGGAATTGAAGCTTTCTTT.

CDR3 residues: CSDRTGGSHTF. The CDR3 DNA follows: TGCAGCGATAGGACAGGGGGGAGTCACACCTTC. V usage is TRBV29-1 and J usage is TRBJ1-2; 10 nucleotides line up with TRBD1. Germline lookup yields CDR1 SQVTM and CDR2 ANQGSEA. Losses at the gene ends were 7 bases for V and 12 bases for J; bases not matched to a gene: 8. CDR3 size: 11 residues.

The gene calls are TRBV7-2 and TRBJ2-1; tentative D call: TRBD2 (6 bases). The V gene's germline CDR1 is SGHTA and CDR2 FQGNSA. V shed 0 bases and J shed 6 bases, with 9 bases lying between them. CDR3 length: 14 residues. CDR3 bases: TGTGCCAGCAGCTTAGCTGGAGGGTTCAATGAGCAGTTCTTC. This encodes CASSLAGGFNEQFF.

This chain uses TRBV2 with TRBJ1-2; D not resolved. CDR3 length equals 18 residues. CDR1 is SNHLY and CDR2 is FYNNEI in the germline V gene. V gave up 2 bases and J gave up 1 base, with 20 bases separating them. In DNA, the CDR3 is TGTGCCAGCAGTGAACTTAGGTCGTGGGCACGACATAACTATGGCTACACCTTC. Translation gives CASSELRSWARHNYGYTF. The whole variable domain, filled in from reference TRBV2 and TRBJ1-2, reads EPEVTQTPSHQVTQMGQEVILRCVPISNHLYFYWYRQILGQKVEFLVSFYNNEISEKSEIFDDQFSVERPDGSNFTLKIRSTKLEDSAMYFCASSELRSWARHNYGYTFGSGTRLTVV.